This TCR beta chain was sequenced for a study of blood T cell repertoires in COVID-19. Source study methods: Reference gene primer amplification gave nucleated cell count estimates. Using immunoSEQ multiplex PCR, the repertoire was profiled, and TCRdb retains in-frame clones only, with some absent. V and J calls and clone size are given by that table; D and trimming were obtained from the DNA. The repertoire includes 180,000 or so clones, approximately 83% of them detected once, and roughly 3% sits in the top ten. This clonotype was sampled from a human donor with acute or convalescent COVID-19. The donor label of this sample is uncertain. The sample comprised peripheral blood.

In DNA form, the CDR3 reads TGTGCCAGCAGTACGCGACAGGGTTCGGCCTATAATTCACCCCTCCACTTT. Translated: CASSTRQGSAYNSPLHF. This chain connects TRBV27 to TRBJ1-6, with 7 nucleotides matching TRBD1. Germline-derived CDR1 and CDR2 are MNHEY and SMNVEV (reference sequence). V trimming: 5 bases; J trimming: 2 bases; junction bases outside the gene matches: 9. The CDR3 consists of 17 residues.